This T cell receptor beta chain is drawn from a study of Graves' ophthalmopathy and Graves' hyperthyroidism. General study points: Blood shared most expanded thyroid clonotypes above 0.001 frequency.

As concerns this clonotype: Its antigen is unknown.

V was shortened by 6 bases and J by 0 bases, with 12 bases between the two germline ends. CDR3 size: 14 residues. The germline V gene has CDR1 KGHSH and CDR2 LQKENI. RNA transcripts yielded amplified TCR beta CDR3 regions. Second-round multiplex PCR followed a first-round RT-PCR using HTBI primers. In TCRdb, the multiplex PCR reads were re-called with MiXCR into one record per CDR3 protein. The sample shows about 370,000 distinct CDR3 sequences, roughly a sixth of them seen only once. Material for sequencing was peripheral blood. The chain uses TRBV18 and TRBJ2-7; D uncertain. The receptor comes from an adult woman with stable Graves' hyperthyroidism. CDR3 nucleotides: TGTGCCAGCTCCCCCAGTCCCAGCTCCTACGAGCAGTACTTC. Translation gives CASSPSPSSYEQYF. The full variable domain, completed using reference TRBV18 and TRBJ2-7, is NAGVMQNPRHLVRRRGQEARLRCSPMKGHSHVYWYRQLPEEGLKFMVYLQKENIIDESGMPKERFSAEFPKEGPSILRIQQVVRGDSAAYFCASSPSPSSYEQYFGPGTRLTVT.